This TCR beta chain came from a study of spatial heterogeneity in lung cancer. Study-level background: Beta-chain sequences were consistently detected more often than alpha-chain sequences. Study conclusions and caveats: In blood, ubiquitous expanded tumor TCRs appeared more at resection than follow-up.

This clonotype occurred a few times. Its specificity is not known. The time point denotes: blood at routine non-recurrence follow-up after resection. Material for sequencing was whole RNA from tumor, nontumor lung or frozen PBMC, left unsorted. MiXCR, run by TCRdb on the 5' RACE reads, gives a single entry per CDR3 protein. The top ten clones hold over 15% of a sample with some 43,000 distinct CDR3 sequences, 8% to 11% of them seen once. This sequence originates from a female donor with early-stage non-small cell lung cancer. This specimen was PBMCs, taken at follow-up.

DNA for the CDR3: TGCAGTGTAGTACAGGGTCGGGATGGCTACACCTTC. Residues: CSVVQGRDGYTF. The chain carries TRBV20-1 and TRBJ1-2; TRBD1 might be the D (6 bases). Trimming took 7 bases from V and 6 from J, leaving 15 bases between them. The CDR3 runs to 12 residues. Germline CDR1 is DFQATT and CDR2 is SNEGSKA (reference sequence).